This T cell receptor beta chain was documented in a study of human T cells and chemical hapten exposure (dated by TCRdb to the early 2020s). Regarding the research as a whole: For sensitization, 2% DPC in acetone was applied to a roughly 2 cm by roughly 2 cm area of upper inner arm skin. This study followed changes in the peripheral blood TCR repertoire in vivo during primary and secondary sensitization of alopecia patients to the hapten diphenylcyclopropenone (DPC). Patch tests used Finn chambers with 0.01% DPC on the upper back, scored after 6 days by International Contact Dermatitis Research Group standards. Libraries were pooled for sequencing, and variation in per-sample TCR yields was attributed mainly to small differences in library volumes within the pool. Roughly 30 alopecia patients provided blood for TCR sequencing at one to four time points (pre-sensitization, 2, 6 and 24 weeks). Blood samples were taken from patients before sensitization (week 0) and at 2, 6 and about 24 weeks after DPC sensitization. Patients additionally received weekly therapeutic DPC doses to the scalp throughout the approximately 25-week study period. The mostly female patient cohort included alopecia areata with under or over 50% scalp involvement, alopecia totalis and alopecia universalis.

Library creation used RACE. Sequenced on a NextSeq 500. During library preparation, unique molecular identifiers were attached to individual cDNA molecules so that TCRs could be counted in a quantitative, reproducible way. For every blood RNA sample, sequencing covered both the TCR alpha and TCR beta chains. On the authors' methods: Samples had a median of about 96,000 TCRs, with a range from about 23,224 to 690,600. The Decombinator software suite was used to annotate the V, J and CDR3 of the TCR reads. For the PS versus PT1 abundance plots, all samples were subsampled to the same number of TCRs (28,000). Expanded TCRs were defined as absent before sensitization and observed at least eight times at the 2-week time point. TCRdb applied fastp at Q25 and MiXCR to the public reads, then kept only in-frame beta chains. CDR3 protein sequences are deduplicated, and each keeps its most common genes and DNA. The V and J calls reflect TCRdb's pipeline rather than the authors' work. This sample holds about 160,000 distinct CDR3 sequences; about a quarter were observed only once. 2.1% of the sample lies in the top ten.

Trimmed from V: 7 bases; trimmed from J: 4 bases; junction bases lacking a gene match: 14. The CDR3 runs 17 amino acids, cysteine and phenylalanine included. The sequence is cut down to CDR3 DNA, 51 bases in frame from base 1. Taken from the germline V gene, the CDR1 and CDR2 loops are MNHEY and SVGEGT. The paper as a whole reports these results and caveats: Repeated subsampling changed both the strength of the expansion versus patch-test correlation and the threshold at which that correlation became significant. Patch test score was positively correlated with the number of PT1 expanded TCRs, with significance at thresholds 8, 16 and 32 but not at 4. Because every patient had alopecia, a presumed autoimmune disease, the patients' immune response might differ from that of healthy individuals. No change with DPC sensitization was found in the number of TCRs above 1 in 1000 frequency, and no evidence of global repertoire structure alterations was found. Compared with pre-sensitization or healthy control sets, expanded TCRs formed significantly more large CDR3 similarity clusters, which is consistent with antigen-driven responses.

This clonotype was detected ten times or more. The clone's antigen remains unknown. Base qualities are missing; no much larger clone stands one base away. What the time point label conveys for this sample: patch test 3, about 24 weeks after DPC sensitization. The treatment or condition label of this sample denotes: therapeutic diphenylcyclopropenone sensitization with weekly scalp DPC. Blood at each patch-test visit was drawn before the patch test was applied. Patients were considered eligible if aged 18 to 70, diagnosed with alopecia and deemed suitable for DPC therapy, and patients were excluded if pregnant. Total RNA was extracted from unfractionated whole blood that had been collected in Tempus Blood RNA tubes.

The sample in question was whole blood, obtained in connection with sensitization to the hapten diphenylcyclopropenone (DPC). The chain employs TRBV6-2 or TRBV6-3 and TRBJ1-5, and TRBD1 matches 9 of the central bases. The receptor comes from a woman between 18 and 29 years old with alopecia areata. Some clones in this sample may be carry-over from other donors' samples. In nucleotide form, the sequence is TGTGCCAGCACTCTTCCGACCGGGACAGGGCATAATCAGCCCCAGCATTTT. This translates into CASTLPTGTGHNQPQHF.